The present T cell receptor (beta chain) was sequenced within a study of read filtering for tumor transcriptome and immune sequencing. From about 0.4 ug of RNA, a library with molecular barcoded alpha/delta and beta/gamma adaptors was made. TCRdb called the reads again in MiXCR, with one record for every CDR3 protein. The sample carries 85,000 to 100,000 distinct CDR3 sequences, 20% to 25% recorded once. The study, taken as a whole, reports: This fraction held mixed bone marrow immune cells after CD138-negative sorting.

Bone marrow was sampled from every patient at the time of active disease. The CDR3 consists of 13 residues. J gave up 8 bases and V 4 bases, and 7 bases lay outside the gene matches. CDR1 is SGHRS, CDR2 YFSETQ, per germline. At least ten counts were recorded for this clonotype. As yet, its antigen is unknown. The chain carries TRBV5-1 and TRBJ1-1, with 8 bases aligning to TRBD1. Sequenced sample: a population of CD138-negative cells sorted from bone marrow. The sequence came from a donor at least 40 years old with multiple myeloma. CDR3 residues: CASSPGQAREAFF. CDR3 coding DNA: TGCGCCAGCAGCCCGGGACAGGCCAGAGAAGCTTTCTTT.